The following is a T cell receptor (beta chain) sequence with its context. The germline V and J ends were trimmed by 8 bases and 1 base, with 18 bases remaining between them. The CDR3 spans 16 residues. Germline-derived CDR1 and CDR2 are MDHEN and SYDVKM. This sample was included in a study of cytomegalovirus exposure and HLA in healthy donors. 13 Jbeta primers and 60 Vbeta primers were used for the PCR. Profiling relied on immunoSEQ multiplex PCR, and the TCRdb table lists in-frame clones only, not all of them. Of 110,000 or so clones detected, over 70% appear once; the ten largest clones hold around 5.1%.

The clonotype comes from a male donor in good health and CMV-seronegative. Sequenced input: PBMCs. The chain employs TRBV28 and TRBJ1-5; a possible D gene is TRBD1 (5 bases). In DNA form, the CDR3 reads TGTGCCAGCCGTGGGGAGGGGAAGGGAAGCAATCAGCCCCAGCATTTT. This gives the protein CASRGEGKGSNQPQHF. The full variable domain, completed using reference TRBV28 and TRBJ1-5, is DVKVTQSSRYLVKRTGEKVFLECVQDMDHENMFWYRQDPGLGLRLIYFSYDVKMKEKGDIPEGYSVSREKKERFSLILESASTNQTSMYLCASRGEGKGSNQPQHFGDGTRLSIL.